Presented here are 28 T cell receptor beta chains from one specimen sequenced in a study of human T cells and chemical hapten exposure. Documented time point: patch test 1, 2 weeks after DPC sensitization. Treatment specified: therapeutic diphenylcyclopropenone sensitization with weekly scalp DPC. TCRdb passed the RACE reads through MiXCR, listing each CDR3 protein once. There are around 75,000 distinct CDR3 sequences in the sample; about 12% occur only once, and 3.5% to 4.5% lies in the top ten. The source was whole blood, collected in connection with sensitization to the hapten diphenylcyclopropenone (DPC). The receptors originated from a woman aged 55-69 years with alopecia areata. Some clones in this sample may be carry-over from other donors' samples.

CDR3 sequence reads: CASSSRTASTDTQYF. CDR3 DNA: TGTGCCAGCAGCTCCCGGACAGCTAGCACAGATACGCAGTATTTT. V gene TRBV7-2 combines with J gene TRBJ2-3; D may be TRBD1 (6 bases). V was pared by 4 bases and J by 0 bases, with 11 bases between. This CDR3 has 15 amino acids. Per germline, CDR1 SGHTA and CDR2 FQGNSA.

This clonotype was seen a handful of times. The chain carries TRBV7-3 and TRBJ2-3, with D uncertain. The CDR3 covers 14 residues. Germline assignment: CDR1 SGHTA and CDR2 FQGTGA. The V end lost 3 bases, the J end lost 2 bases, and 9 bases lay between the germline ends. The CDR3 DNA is TGTGCCAGCAGCTTCGGCAGAGACACAGATACGCAGTATTTT. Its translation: CASSFGRDTDTQYF.

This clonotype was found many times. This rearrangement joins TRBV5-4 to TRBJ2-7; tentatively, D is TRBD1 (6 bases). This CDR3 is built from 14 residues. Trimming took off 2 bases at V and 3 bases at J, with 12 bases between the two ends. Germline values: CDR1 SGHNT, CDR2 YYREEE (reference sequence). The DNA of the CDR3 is TGTGCCAGCAGCTTCCCGGGACAAAACTACGAGCAGTACTTC. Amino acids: CASSFPGQNYEQYF. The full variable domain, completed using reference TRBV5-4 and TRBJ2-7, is ETGVTQSPTHLIKTRGQQVTLRCSSQSGHNTVSWYQQALGQGPQFIFQYYREEENGRGNFPPRFSGLQFPNYSSELNVNALELDDSALYLCASSFPGQNYEQYFGPGTRLTVT.

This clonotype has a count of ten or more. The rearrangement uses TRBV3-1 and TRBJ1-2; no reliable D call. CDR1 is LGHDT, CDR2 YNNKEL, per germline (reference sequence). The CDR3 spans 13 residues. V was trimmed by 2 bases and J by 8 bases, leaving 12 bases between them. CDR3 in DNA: TGTGCCAGCAGCCAATCGTATGGGCGCGGCTACACCTTC. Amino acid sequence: CASSQSYGRGYTF.

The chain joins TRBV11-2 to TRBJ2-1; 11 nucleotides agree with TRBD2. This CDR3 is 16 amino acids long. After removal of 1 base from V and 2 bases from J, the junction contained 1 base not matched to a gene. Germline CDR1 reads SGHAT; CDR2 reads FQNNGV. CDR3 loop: CASSLVAGGTYNEQFF. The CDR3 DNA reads TGTGCCAGCAGCTTAGTAGCGGGGGGGACCTACAATGAGCAGTTCTTC.

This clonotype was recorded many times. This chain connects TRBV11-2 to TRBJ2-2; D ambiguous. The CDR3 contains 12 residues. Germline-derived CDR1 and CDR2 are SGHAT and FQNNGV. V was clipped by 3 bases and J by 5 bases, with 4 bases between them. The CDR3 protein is CASSLGTGELFF. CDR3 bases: TGTGCCAGCAGCTTGGGGACCGGGGAGCTGTTTTTT.

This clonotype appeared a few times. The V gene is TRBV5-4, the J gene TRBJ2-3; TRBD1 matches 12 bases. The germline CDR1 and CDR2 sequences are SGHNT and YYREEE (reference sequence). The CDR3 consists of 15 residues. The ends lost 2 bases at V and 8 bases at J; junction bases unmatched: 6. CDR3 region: CASSLPGQGAATQYF. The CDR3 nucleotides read TGTGCCAGCAGCTTACCGGGACAGGGGGCTGCTACGCAGTATTTT.

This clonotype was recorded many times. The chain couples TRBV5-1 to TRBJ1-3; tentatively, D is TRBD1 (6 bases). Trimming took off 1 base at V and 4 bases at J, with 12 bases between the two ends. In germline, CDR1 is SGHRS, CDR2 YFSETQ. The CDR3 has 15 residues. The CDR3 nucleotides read TGCGCCAGCAGCTTGATGGCAGGGGCAGGAAACACCATATATTTT. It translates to CASSLMAGAGNTIYF.

CDR3 sequence (DNA): TGTGCCAGCAGCCAAGATCAGGCCGGCTACACCTTC. Translating gives CASSQDQAGYTF. The chain has TRBV4-2 and TRBJ1-2; D unresolved. The CDR3 runs to 12 residues. The germline V gene has CDR1 LGHNA and CDR2 YNFKEQ. V dropped 0 bases and J dropped 8 bases, with 7 bases sitting between them.

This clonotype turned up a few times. CDR3 sequence reads: CASNSYYGYTF. The CDR3 nucleotides are TGTGCCAGCAACAGTTACTATGGCTACACCTTC. The chain uses TRBV6-2 or TRBV6-3 and TRBJ1-2; D remains unclear. Trimming shortened V by 7 bases and J by 3 bases, and 6 bases separated the two germline ends. The CDR3 contains 11 residues. CDR1 and CDR2 (germline): MNHEY, SVGEGT.

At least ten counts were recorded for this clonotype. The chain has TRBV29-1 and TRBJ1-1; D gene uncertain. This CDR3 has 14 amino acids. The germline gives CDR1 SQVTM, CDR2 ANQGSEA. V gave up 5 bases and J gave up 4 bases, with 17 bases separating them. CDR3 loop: CSVFPVQLGTEAFF. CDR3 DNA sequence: TGCAGCGTTTTTCCGGTCCAGCTGGGCACTGAAGCTTTCTTT.

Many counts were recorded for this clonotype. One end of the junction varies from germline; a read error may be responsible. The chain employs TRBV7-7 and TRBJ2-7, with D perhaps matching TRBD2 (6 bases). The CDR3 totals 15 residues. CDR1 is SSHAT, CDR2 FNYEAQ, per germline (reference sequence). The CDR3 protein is CASSTSEPGSYEQYF. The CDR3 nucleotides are TGTGCTAGCAGCACCTCCGAACCCGGGAGCTACGAGCAGTACTTC.

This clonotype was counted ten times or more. CDR3 DNA: TGTGCCTGGAGACCTATAGGACAGGGGTACCAAGAGACCCAGTACTTC. It specifies CAWRPIGQGYQETQYF. The rearrangement links TRBV30 to TRBJ2-5; 9 bases match TRBD1. Germline assignment: CDR1 GTSNPN and CDR2 SVGIG (reference sequence). The CDR3 is made up of 16 amino acids. V lost 3 bases to trimming and J lost 0 bases; unmatched junction nucleotides: 8.

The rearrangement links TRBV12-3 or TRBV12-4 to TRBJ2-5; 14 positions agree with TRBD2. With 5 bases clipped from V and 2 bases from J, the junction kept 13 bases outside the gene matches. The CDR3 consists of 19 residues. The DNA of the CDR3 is TGTGCCAGCAGTCCCTACCTGGGACTAGCGGGGGTAGGGCAAGAGACCCAGTACTTC. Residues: CASSPYLGLAGVGQETQYF.

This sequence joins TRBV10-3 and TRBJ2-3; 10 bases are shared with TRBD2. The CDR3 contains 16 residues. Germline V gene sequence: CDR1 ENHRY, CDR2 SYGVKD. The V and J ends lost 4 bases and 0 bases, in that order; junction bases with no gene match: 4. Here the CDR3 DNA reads TGTGCCATCAGTGCATGGACTAGCGGAAGCACAGATACGCAGTATTTT. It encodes CAISAWTSGSTDTQYF.

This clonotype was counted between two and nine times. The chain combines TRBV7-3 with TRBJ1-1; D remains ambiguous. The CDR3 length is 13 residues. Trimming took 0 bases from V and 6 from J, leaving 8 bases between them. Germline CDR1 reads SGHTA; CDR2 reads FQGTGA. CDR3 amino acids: CASSLTGESEAFF. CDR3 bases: TGTGCCAGCAGCTTAACCGGGGAGTCTGAAGCTTTCTTT.

The CDR3 DNA reads as TGTGCCAGCAGTGAGGTTACTCCTGGAAGGAGAGAGACCCAGTACTTC. It encodes CASSEVTPGRRETQYF. V is TRBV2 and J is TRBJ2-5; no definite D call. The CDR3 spans 16 residues. Germline V lookup: CDR1 SNHLY, CDR2 FYNNEI. V shed 3 bases and J shed 4 bases, with 18 bases lying between them.

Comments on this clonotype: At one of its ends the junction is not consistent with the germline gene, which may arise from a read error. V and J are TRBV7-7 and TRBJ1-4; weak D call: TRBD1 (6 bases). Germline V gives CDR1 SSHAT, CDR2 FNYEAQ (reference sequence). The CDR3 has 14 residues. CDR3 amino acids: CASSSGQDNEKLFF. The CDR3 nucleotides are TGTGCTAGCAGCTCGGGACAAGATAATGAAAAACTGTTTTTT.

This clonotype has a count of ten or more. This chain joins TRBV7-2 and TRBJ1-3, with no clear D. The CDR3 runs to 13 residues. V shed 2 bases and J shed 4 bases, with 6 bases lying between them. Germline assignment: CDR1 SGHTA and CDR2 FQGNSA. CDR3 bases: TGTGCCAGCAGCTTAAGTGTGGGAAACACCATATATTTT. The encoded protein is CASSLSVGNTIYF.

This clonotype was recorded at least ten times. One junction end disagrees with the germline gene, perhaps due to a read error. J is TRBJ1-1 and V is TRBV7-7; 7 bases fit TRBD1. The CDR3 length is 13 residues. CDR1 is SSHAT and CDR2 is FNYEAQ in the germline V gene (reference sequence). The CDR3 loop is CASSLATGSEAFF. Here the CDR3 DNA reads TGTGCTAGCAGCTTAGCGACAGGGTCTGAAGCTTTCTTT.

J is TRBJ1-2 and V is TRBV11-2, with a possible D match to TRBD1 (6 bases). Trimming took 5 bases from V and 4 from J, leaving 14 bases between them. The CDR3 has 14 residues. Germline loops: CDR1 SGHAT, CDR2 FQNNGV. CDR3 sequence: CASSAYRVGYGYTF. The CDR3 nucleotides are TGTGCCAGCAGCGCGTACAGGGTCGGCTATGGCTACACCTTC.

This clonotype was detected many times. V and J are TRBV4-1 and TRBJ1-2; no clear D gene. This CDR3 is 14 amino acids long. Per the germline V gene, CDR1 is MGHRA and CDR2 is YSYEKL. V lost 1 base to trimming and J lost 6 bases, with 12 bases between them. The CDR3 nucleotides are TGCGCCAGCAGCCAAGGGGGTAGGCTGGATGGCTACACCTTC. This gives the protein CASSQGGRLDGYTF.

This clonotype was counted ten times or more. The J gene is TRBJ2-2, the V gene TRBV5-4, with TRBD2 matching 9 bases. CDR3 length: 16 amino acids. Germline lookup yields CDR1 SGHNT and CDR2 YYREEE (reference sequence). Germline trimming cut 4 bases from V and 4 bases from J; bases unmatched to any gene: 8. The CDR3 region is CASSPAGGVVTGELFF. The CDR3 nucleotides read TGTGCCAGCAGCCCCGCGGGGGGGGTGGTCACCGGGGAGCTGTTTTTT. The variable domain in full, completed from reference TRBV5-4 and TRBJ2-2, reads ETGVTQSPTHLIKTRGQQVTLRCSSQSGHNTVSWYQQALGQGPQFIFQYYREEENGRGNFPPRFSGLQFPNYSSELNVNALELDDSALYLCASSPAGGVVTGELFFGEGSRLTVL.

This CDR3 is CASRQRGQKLFF. The CDR3 DNA is TGTGCCAGCAGACAAAGGGGGCAAAAACTGTTTTTT. V usage is TRBV6-5 and J usage is TRBJ1-4; 7 bases map to TRBD1. Trimming took 6 bases from V and 9 from J; bases not matched to a gene: 4. Germline V gives CDR1 MNHEY, CDR2 SVGAGI. This CDR3 comprises 12 residues.

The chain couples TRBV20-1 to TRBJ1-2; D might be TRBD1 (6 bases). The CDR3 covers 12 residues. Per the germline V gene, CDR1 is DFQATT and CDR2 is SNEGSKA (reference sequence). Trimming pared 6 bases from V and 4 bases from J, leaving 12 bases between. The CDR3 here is CSANREVYGYTF. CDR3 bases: TGCAGTGCGAACAGGGAGGTCTATGGCTACACCTTC.

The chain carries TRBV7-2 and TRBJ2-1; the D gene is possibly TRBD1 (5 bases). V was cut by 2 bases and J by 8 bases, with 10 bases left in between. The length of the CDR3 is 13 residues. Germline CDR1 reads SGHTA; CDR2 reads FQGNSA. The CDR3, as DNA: TGTGCCAGCAGCTTAAGAAGGGGCGATGAGCAGTTCTTC. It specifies CASSLRRGDEQFF.

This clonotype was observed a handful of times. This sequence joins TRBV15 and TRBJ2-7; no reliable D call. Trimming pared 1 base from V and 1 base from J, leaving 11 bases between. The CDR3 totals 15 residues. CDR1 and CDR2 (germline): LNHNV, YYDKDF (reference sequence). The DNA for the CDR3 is TGTGCCACCAGCAGAGGCAGCTCTAAATCCTACGAGCAGTACTTC. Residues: CATSRGSSKSYEQYF.

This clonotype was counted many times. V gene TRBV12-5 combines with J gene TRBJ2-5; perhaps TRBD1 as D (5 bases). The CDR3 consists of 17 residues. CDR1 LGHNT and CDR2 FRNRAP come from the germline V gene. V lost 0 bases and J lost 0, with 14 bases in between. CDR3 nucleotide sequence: TGTGCTAGTGGTTTGGTACTAACAGGCGTATACCAAGAGACCCAGTACTTC. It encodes CASGLVLTGVYQETQYF.